A single sample is the source of the 21 T cell receptor beta chains below, sequenced in a study of PD-1 blockade in mismatch repair-deficient tumors. Measured with immunoSEQ multiplex PCR; TCRdb has only the in-frame clones, and not every one. This sample has under 50,000 clones; roughly 88% occur once, and the top ten carry about 1.1%. The material sequenced was PBMCs, taken roughly 40 weeks after starting pembrolizumab. These TCRs come from an adult with mismatch repair-deficient cancer.

The sample holds a few counts of this clone. The rearrangement links TRBV19 to TRBJ1-1; 8 bases match TRBD1. CDR3 length: 16 residues. Germline V lookup: CDR1 LNHDA, CDR2 SQIVND (reference sequence). V gave up 7 bases and J gave up 2 bases; unmatched junction bases: 12. The CDR3: CASTIKGTGVNTEAFF. CDR3 sequence (DNA): TGTGCCAGTACCATCAAGGGGACAGGAGTTAACACTGAAGCTTTCTTT.

The V and J genes are TRBV10-3 and TRBJ1-5, with 10 bases aligning to TRBD1. Germline lookup yields CDR1 ENHRY and CDR2 SYGVKD. The CDR3 totals 14 residues. V shed 10 bases, J shed 4 bases, and the junction held 7 bases outside the gene matches. The CDR3 loop reads CATGTGDLNQPQHF. In DNA, the CDR3 is TGTGCCACGGGGACAGGGGATTTAAATCAGCCCCAGCATTTT.

The CDR3 here is CASSWGGGNFYEQYF. CDR3 bases: TGTGCCAGCAGCTGGGGTGGGGGGAACTTCTACGAGCAGTACTTC. The chain couples TRBV5-6 to TRBJ2-7, with D perhaps TRBD2 (6 bases). Trimming took 3 bases from V and 3 from J, leaving 16 bases between them. Germline CDR1 SGHDT, CDR2 YYEEEE. The CDR3 is 15 residues long.

V usage is TRBV6-6 and J usage is TRBJ1-6, with D hard to call. Germline assignment: CDR1 MNHNY and CDR2 SVGAGI (reference sequence). Trimming pared 2 bases from V and 10 bases from J, leaving 3 bases between. This CDR3 spans 11 amino acids. The CDR3 here is CASSYLSPLHF. DNA of the CDR3: TGTGCCAGCAGTTACCTCTCACCCCTCCACTTT.

This clone turned up a few times. The chain has TRBV18 and TRBJ2-7; perhaps TRBD2 as D (5 bases). Looked up from germline, CDR1 is KGHSH and CDR2 is LQKENI. The ends were cut back, 2 bases at V and 3 bases at J, with 17 bases in the middle. This CDR3 contains 16 residues. CDR3 loop: CASSPRTGLSRYEQYF. DNA for the CDR3: TGTGCCAGCTCACCAAGGACGGGATTATCACGCTACGAGCAGTACTTC.

Only a few counts were recorded for this clone. The chain uses TRBV19 and TRBJ1-6, with TRBD1 identical over 8 bases. Trimming took 5 bases from V and 10 from J; bases not matched to a gene: 7. This CDR3 region has 14 residues. CDR1 and CDR2 from the germline V gene are LNHDA and SQIVND (reference sequence). For the CDR3, the DNA is TGTGCCAGTAGTCCTCGACAGGGGAACTCACCCCTCCACTTT. This translates into CASSPRQGNSPLHF.

To note about this clone: One end of the junction varies from germline; a read error may be responsible. The chain combines TRBV7-7 with TRBJ2-2, with TRBD1 matching 7 bases. The CDR3 contains 14 residues. CDR1 is SSHAT, CDR2 FNYEAQ, per germline (reference sequence). The CDR3 protein is CASSLRTGPGELFF. CDR3 in DNA: TGTGCTAGCAGCTTACGGACAGGCCCCGGGGAGCTGTTTTTT.

CDR3 protein: CASSPGTHSREQYF. DNA of the CDR3: TGCGCCAGCAGCCCCGGGACTCACTCGCGGGAGCAGTACTTC. The rearrangement uses TRBV10-1 and TRBJ2-7; D is perhaps TRBD2 (6 bases). Germline-derived CDR1 and CDR2 are WNHNN and SYGVQD (reference sequence). The CDR3 has 14 residues. V lost 6 bases to trimming and J lost 7 bases, with 19 bases between them.

The gene calls are TRBV9 and TRBJ1-2; D might be TRBD1 (5 bases). This CDR3 contains 14 residues. With 3 bases removed from V and 4 bases from J, the gap between germline ends came to 13 bases. Germline V gives CDR1 SGDLS, CDR2 YYNGEE. DNA of the CDR3: TGTGCCAGCAGCGGCACAGGTTCCGCCTATGGCTACACCTTC. Translation: CASSGTGSAYGYTF.

The chain combines TRBV19 with TRBJ2-1; D is unclear. The CDR3 totals 16 residues. In germline, CDR1 is LNHDA, CDR2 SQIVND (reference sequence). V lost 3 bases, J lost 5 bases, and 17 bases lay in between. CDR3 amino acids: CASSIQRSAYDNEQFF. In nucleotides, the CDR3 is TGTGCCAGTAGTATTCAACGGTCCGCCTACGACAATGAGCAGTTCTTC.

This rearrangement joins TRBV30 to TRBJ1-4; 7 bases are shared with TRBD1. Trimming removed 4 bases from V and 8 bases from J; junction bases left unmatched: 7. Germline values: CDR1 GTSNPN, CDR2 SVGIG (reference sequence). CDR3 length: 13 residues. The CDR3: CAWNAGTAEKLFF. CDR3 DNA: TGTGCCTGGAATGCCGGGACAGCCGAAAAACTGTTTTTT.

J is TRBJ2-5 and V is TRBV7-6; 7 positions match TRBD1. Unmatched junction bases numbered 3, after V lost 1 base and J lost 1 base. Germline V CDR1 and CDR2: SGHVS, FNYEAQ. There are 15 residues in the CDR3. The CDR3 nucleotides read TGTGCCAGCAGCTTAGAAAGGACAGGCCAAGAGACCCAGTACTTC. It yields the protein CASSLERTGQETQYF.

This chain links TRBV5-1 with TRBJ2-1; 8 bases match TRBD2. This CDR3 has 20 amino acids. With 4 bases clipped from V and 8 bases from J, the junction kept 26 bases outside the gene matches. Per the germline V gene, CDR1 is SGHRS and CDR2 is YFSETQ. The CDR3 protein is CASSAAPGQLIAGPSYEQFF. In DNA, the CDR3 is TGCGCCAGCAGCGCCGCCCCGGGACAACTAATAGCGGGGCCGAGTTATGAGCAGTTCTTC.

The gene calls are TRBV15 and TRBJ2-7; 8 nucleotides align to TRBD2. Germline assignment: CDR1 LNHNV and CDR2 YYDKDF (reference sequence). This CDR3 contains 15 residues. J gave up 0 bases and V 0 bases, and 1 base lay outside the gene matches. For the CDR3, the DNA is TGTGCCACCAGCAGAGATCTAGCGGGCTCCTACGAGCAGTACTTC. It is translated as CATSRDLAGSYEQYF.

The chain carries TRBV5-1 and TRBJ2-1; 9 positions match TRBD2. J was trimmed by 3 bases and V by 3 bases; bases with no gene match: 4. Germline V CDR1 and CDR2: SGHRS, YFSETQ. The CDR3 totals 15 residues. CDR3 in amino acids: CASSYGTSSYNEQFF. The CDR3 DNA reads TGCGCCAGCAGCTATGGGACTAGCAGCTACAATGAGCAGTTCTTC.

The genes are TRBV4-1 and TRBJ2-1; 11 nucleotides line up with TRBD2. The V gene's germline CDR1 is MGHRA and CDR2 YSYEKL. J gave up 6 bases and V 2 bases, and 6 bases lay outside the gene matches. The CDR3 totals 16 residues. The CDR3 reads CASSQPIAGGGNEQFF. The CDR3, as DNA: TGCGCCAGCAGCCAACCAATAGCGGGAGGGGGCAATGAGCAGTTCTTC.

This clone is a singleton in its sample. J is TRBJ2-3 and V is TRBV27; the D is unclear. CDR1 and CDR2 from the germline V gene are MNHEY and SMNVEV (reference sequence). This CDR3 region has 12 residues. Trimming pared 5 bases from V and 8 bases from J, leaving 11 bases between. Written as DNA, the CDR3 is TGTGCCAGCAGTCCTCAGTCGGGTACGCAGTATTTT. Translation: CASSPQSGTQYF.

V usage is TRBV7-9 and J usage is TRBJ2-5, with D possibly TRBD1 on 5 matching bases. Germline lookup yields CDR1 SEHNR and CDR2 FQNEAQ (reference sequence). The CDR3 is 16 residues long. Trimming removed 2 bases at V and 5 bases at J, with 18 bases between. The CDR3 loop is CASSLSRRLPGETQYF. CDR3 DNA sequence: TGTGCCAGCAGCTTAAGCCGTCGGCTTCCAGGGGAGACCCAGTACTTC.

The chain links TRBV5-4 to TRBJ1-3, with 7 bases that match TRBD1. Germline trimming cut 0 bases from V and 4 bases from J; bases unmatched to any gene: 1. Germline V gene lookup returns CDR1 SGHNT and CDR2 YYREEE (reference sequence). This CDR3 spans 14 amino acids. The CDR3, as DNA: TGTGCCAGCAGCTTGGGACAGGGAGGAAACACCATATATTTT. The encoded protein is CASSLGQGGNTIYF.

The chain joins TRBV28 to TRBJ1-2; TRBD1 agrees at 12 bases. Germline V gene sequence: CDR1 MDHEN, CDR2 SYDVKM. The junction had 13 bases not matched to a gene; V was cut back by 10 bases and J by 7 bases. This CDR3 region has 15 residues. The CDR3 DNA reads TGTGCCATCAAGAGGCGGGGACAGGGGGCAAGTGGCTACACCTTC. Its translation is CAIKRRGQGASGYTF.

The chain employs TRBV5-1 and TRBJ2-1, with 10 nucleotides matching TRBD2. The CDR3 is 15 residues long. Germline trimming cut 2 bases from V and 4 bases from J; bases unmatched to any gene: 3. Germline CDR1 SGHRS, CDR2 YFSETQ. The CDR3 DNA is TGCGCCAGCAGCTTTCTAGCGGGAGCGTACAATGAGCAGTTCTTC. This gives the protein CASSFLAGAYNEQFF.